Listed below are T cell receptor beta chains from one sample, sequenced in a study of control samples from healthy donors and cancer patients. Produced via immunoSEQ multiplex PCR; TCRdb's table is partial and in-frame only. The table lists 90,000 to 150,000 clones, 90% to 95% of them singletons. Sequencing was carried out using blood. These receptors were taken from a woman under 30 in good health. CDR3s include the opening cysteine and the closing phenylalanine or tryptophan. A D gene is named only where the DNA matches it firmly. Size values are once, few and many counts, or a class for expanded clones, and some rows have none.

d_gene: .; abundance: .; v_gene: TRBV20-1; j_gene: TRBJ1-5; CDR3aa: CSASGGGRKNQPQHF; CDR3nt: TGCAGTGCTAGTGGAGGGGGGCGGAAGAATCAGCCCCAGCATTTT
d_gene: TRBD2; abundance: .; v_gene: TRBV2; j_gene: TRBJ2-3; CDR3aa: CASRGFAGGEDTQYF; CDR3nt: TGTGCCAGCAGGGGTTTTGCGGGGGGCGAAGATACGCAGTATTTT
d_gene: TRBD1; abundance: .; v_gene: TRBV28; j_gene: TRBJ1-1; CDR3aa: CASSPQGAHTEAFF; CDR3nt: TGTGCCAGCAGTCCTCAGGGGGCACACACTGAAGCTTTCTTT
d_gene: .; abundance: .; v_gene: TRBV9; j_gene: TRBJ2-4; CDR3aa: CASSVVDCVAKNIQYF; CDR3nt: TGTGCCAGCAGCGTAGTAGATTGTGTAGCCAAAAACATTCAGTACTTC
d_gene: .; abundance: .; v_gene: TRBV14; j_gene: TRBJ2-3; CDR3aa: CASSQQITDTQYF; CDR3nt: TGTGCCAGCAGCCAACAGATCACAGATACGCAGTATTTT
d_gene: .; abundance: .; v_gene: TRBV7-2; j_gene: TRBJ1-2; CDR3aa: CASSSLGIRGGFKGYTF; CDR3nt: TGTGCCAGCAGCTCTCTGGGGATACGGGGCGGGTTCAAAGGCTACACCTTC
d_gene: .; abundance: .; v_gene: TRBV10-3; j_gene: TRBJ1-1; CDR3aa: CAISESGAGTAFF; CDR3nt: TGTGCCATCAGTGAGTCAGGGGCCGGTACAGCTTTCTTT
d_gene: TRBD1; abundance: few; v_gene: TRBV15; j_gene: TRBJ1-6; CDR3aa: CATSRGGTGGFSYNSPLHF; CDR3nt: TGTGCCACCAGCAGAGGGGGGACAGGGGGTTTCTCCTATAATTCACCCCTCCACTTT
d_gene: TRBD1; abundance: .; v_gene: TRBV24-1; j_gene: TRBJ1-2; CDR3aa: CATSQGTGAGYTF; CDR3nt: TGTGCCACCAGCCAGGGGACAGGCGCTGGCTACACCTTC
d_gene: .; abundance: .; v_gene: TRBV10-2; j_gene: TRBJ1-2; CDR3aa: CASTPKQSRDYTF; CDR3nt: TGCGCCAGCACTCCGAAACAGTCCCGTGACTACACCTTC
d_gene: .; abundance: .; v_gene: TRBV29-1; j_gene: TRBJ2-5; CDR3aa: CSVEDRAPWETQYF; CDR3nt: TGCAGCGTTGAAGATAGGGCCCCTTGGGAGACCCAGTACTTC
d_gene: .; abundance: .; v_gene: TRBV10-2; j_gene: TRBJ2-2; CDR3aa: CASIDEGNTGELFF; CDR3nt: TGCGCCAGCATTGACGAGGGGAACACCGGGGAGCTGTTTTTT
d_gene: .; abundance: .; v_gene: TRBV19; j_gene: TRBJ2-3; CDR3aa: CASSAPSQGIWATDTQYF; CDR3nt: TGTGCCAGTAGTGCGCCGAGCCAGGGGATATGGGCCACAGATACGCAGTATTTT
d_gene: TRBD1; abundance: few; v_gene: TRBV7-9; j_gene: TRBJ1-1; CDR3aa: CAGIRQGTAEAFF; CDR3nt: TGTGCCGGGATCCGACAGGGGACGGCTGAAGCTTTCTTT
d_gene: .; abundance: once; v_gene: TRBV24-1; j_gene: TRBJ1-2; CDR3aa: CATSDSGFGGYTF; CDR3nt: TGTGCCACCAGTGACTCCGGGTTTGGAGGCTACACCTTC
d_gene: .; abundance: .; v_gene: TRBV6-2/TRBV6-3; j_gene: TRBJ1-5; CDR3aa: CASSSPGRVVPQHF; CDR3nt: TGTGCCAGCAGTTCGCCGGGACGGGTCGTGCCCCAGCATTTT
d_gene: .; abundance: once; v_gene: TRBV11-2; j_gene: TRBJ2-3; CDR3aa: CACGATDTQYF; CDR3nt: TGTGCCTGCGGAGCCACAGATACGCAGTATTTT
d_gene: TRBD2; abundance: .; v_gene: TRBV27; j_gene: TRBJ2-2; CDR3aa: CATRGGAFTGELFF; CDR3nt: TGTGCCACCCGCGGGGGGGCTTTCACCGGGGAGCTGTTTTTT
d_gene: .; abundance: .; v_gene: TRBV7-8; j_gene: TRBJ2-3; CDR3aa: CASSSLPDDTADTQYF; CDR3nt: TGTGCCAGCAGCTCCCTACCCGATGATACGGCGGATACGCAGTATTTT
d_gene: TRBD1; abundance: .; v_gene: TRBV29-1; j_gene: TRBJ1-1; CDR3aa: CSVAGQGGTEAFF; CDR3nt: TGCAGCGTTGCCGGACAGGGCGGCACTGAAGCTTTCTTT
d_gene: .; abundance: .; v_gene: TRBV7-2; j_gene: TRBJ2-2; CDR3aa: CASSLGAWGTGELFF; CDR3nt: TGTGCCAGCAGCTTGGGGGCGTGGGGGACCGGGGAGCTGTTTTTT
d_gene: TRBD1; abundance: .; v_gene: TRBV27; j_gene: TRBJ1-2; CDR3aa: CASSLLGQGTGYTF; CDR3nt: TGTGCCAGCAGTTTACTAGGACAGGGGACCGGCTACACCTTC
d_gene: .; abundance: .; v_gene: TRBV30; j_gene: TRBJ1-5; CDR3aa: CAWSSGSGVNQPQHF; CDR3nt: TGTGCCTGGAGTTCCGGATCCGGTGTCAATCAGCCCCAGCATTTT
d_gene: TRBD2; abundance: .; v_gene: TRBV3-1/TRBV3-2; j_gene: TRBJ2-7; CDR3aa: CASSRRTSGRSEQYF; CDR3nt: TGTGCCAGCAGCCGGCGGACTAGCGGGAGAAGCGAGCAGTACTTC
d_gene: TRBD2; abundance: .; v_gene: TRBV5-4; j_gene: TRBJ2-2; CDR3aa: CASSFGLAGGLPNTGELFF; CDR3nt: TGTGCCAGCAGCTTCGGACTAGCGGGAGGATTACCTAACACCGGGGAGCTGTTTTTT
d_gene: TRBD1; abundance: .; v_gene: TRBV2; j_gene: TRBJ1-2; CDR3aa: CATDRVEGYGYTF; CDR3nt: TGTGCCACTGACAGGGTAGAGGGCTATGGCTACACCTTC
d_gene: TRBD2; abundance: .; v_gene: TRBV7-2; j_gene: TRBJ2-5; CDR3aa: CASSLPALAGGIKTQYF; CDR3nt: TGTGCCAGCAGCTTACCTGCACTAGCGGGGGGGATCAAGACCCAGTACTTC
d_gene: TRBD1; abundance: .; v_gene: TRBV2; j_gene: TRBJ1-1; CDR3aa: CASSPSGGPEAFF; CDR3nt: TGTGCCAGCAGCCCTTCAGGGGGGCCTGAAGCTTTCTTT
d_gene: .; abundance: .; v_gene: TRBV28; j_gene: TRBJ2-4; CDR3aa: CASSSGTPIQYF; CDR3nt: TGTGCCAGCAGTTCGGGGACTCCGATTCAGTACTTC
d_gene: .; abundance: .; v_gene: TRBV4-2; j_gene: TRBJ2-3; CDR3aa: CASSRTTDTQYF; CDR3nt: TGTGCCAGCAGCCGAACCACAGATACGCAGTATTTT
d_gene: .; abundance: .; v_gene: TRBV4-1; j_gene: TRBJ1-5; CDR3aa: CASSQGTKNQPQHF; CDR3nt: TGCGCCAGCAGCCAAGGTACAAAAAATCAGCCCCAGCATTTT
d_gene: .; abundance: .; v_gene: TRBV19; j_gene: TRBJ2-7; CDR3aa: CASSIRHFYEQYF; CDR3nt: TGTGCCAGTAGTATCAGACACTTCTACGAGCAGTACTTC
d_gene: TRBD1; abundance: .; v_gene: TRBV10-3; j_gene: TRBJ2-1; CDR3aa: CAISERGGVAAGNEQFF; CDR3nt: TGTGCCATCAGTGAGAGAGGGGGCGTAGCCGCCGGCAATGAGCAGTTCTTC
d_gene: TRBD2; abundance: .; v_gene: TRBV5-1; j_gene: TRBJ2-7; CDR3aa: CASSTGTSGRKPDEQYF; CDR3nt: TGCGCCAGCAGCACTGGGACTAGCGGGAGGAAGCCCGACGAGCAGTACTTC
d_gene: .; abundance: .; v_gene: TRBV25-1; j_gene: TRBJ2-1; CDR3aa: CASMTQGLYNEQFF; CDR3nt: TGTGCCAGCATGACCCAGGGCCTCTACAATGAGCAGTTCTTC
d_gene: TRBD1; abundance: .; v_gene: TRBV5-6; j_gene: TRBJ1-1; CDR3aa: CASSTGTGGSEAFF; CDR3nt: TGTGCCAGCAGTACCGGGACAGGGGGGAGTGAAGCTTTCTTT
d_gene: TRBD1; abundance: .; v_gene: TRBV28; j_gene: TRBJ2-5; CDR3aa: CASAPEDRGFETQYF; CDR3nt: TGTGCCAGCGCCCCCGAGGACAGGGGTTTTGAGACCCAGTACTTC
d_gene: .; abundance: .; v_gene: TRBV6-5; j_gene: TRBJ2-3; CDR3aa: CASGIGGDTQYF; CDR3nt: TGTGCCAGCGGTATAGGGGGAGATACGCAGTATTTT
d_gene: TRBD2; abundance: once; v_gene: TRBV6-6; j_gene: TRBJ2-2; CDR3aa: CASSRGLAGANTGELFF; CDR3nt: TGTGCCAGCAGTCGTGGGCTAGCGGGAGCCAACACCGGGGAGCTGTTTTTT
d_gene: .; abundance: .; v_gene: TRBV9; j_gene: TRBJ1-1; CDR3aa: CASSVSPSPMDTEAFF; CDR3nt: TGTGCCAGCAGCGTCTCACCCAGCCCCATGGACACTGAAGCTTTCTTT
d_gene: .; abundance: .; v_gene: TRBV4-3; j_gene: TRBJ2-1; CDR3aa: CASSQGGRDEQFF; CDR3nt: TGCGCCAGCAGCCAAGGGGGGCGGGATGAGCAGTTCTTC
d_gene: TRBD1; abundance: .; v_gene: TRBV28; j_gene: TRBJ2-1; CDR3aa: CASYAFKTGTNEQFF; CDR3nt: TGTGCCAGCTATGCCTTTAAGACAGGGACGAATGAGCAGTTCTTC
d_gene: .; abundance: .; v_gene: TRBV3-1/TRBV3-2; j_gene: TRBJ2-5; CDR3aa: CASSQDSRTQYF; CDR3nt: TGTGCCAGCAGCCAAGATTCGCGTACCCAGTACTTC
d_gene: .; abundance: .; v_gene: TRBV19; j_gene: TRBJ2-6; CDR3aa: CASTQGPSGANVLTF; CDR3nt: TGTGCCAGTACCCAGGGGCCGTCTGGGGCCAACGTCCTGACTTTC
d_gene: .; abundance: once; v_gene: TRBV5-6; j_gene: TRBJ2-7; CDR3aa: CASSLGTVLYEQYF; CDR3nt: TGTGCCAGCAGCTTGGGGACAGTTCTCTACGAGCAGTACTTC
d_gene: .; abundance: .; v_gene: TRBV28; j_gene: TRBJ2-7; CDR3aa: CASRPEGQYF; CDR3nt: TGTGCCAGCAGACCGGAGGGGCAGTACTTC
d_gene: .; abundance: .; v_gene: TRBV24-1; j_gene: TRBJ2-3; CDR3aa: CATSVVTKDETDTQYF; CDR3nt: TGTGCCACCAGTGTGGTAACAAAGGATGAGACAGATACGCAGTATTTT
d_gene: .; abundance: once; v_gene: TRBV25-1; j_gene: TRBJ2-5; CDR3aa: CASSESRHSSTQYF; CDR3nt: TGTGCCAGCAGTGAATCTCGCCACAGCTCGACCCAGTACTTC
d_gene: .; abundance: .; v_gene: TRBV28; j_gene: TRBJ2-1; CDR3aa: CASSPGPALVDNEQFF; CDR3nt: TGTGCCAGCAGCCCCGGACCTGCTTTAGTCGACAATGAGCAGTTCTTC
d_gene: .; abundance: .; v_gene: TRBV4-2; j_gene: TRBJ1-1; CDR3aa: CASSQEGNEAFF; CDR3nt: TGTGCCAGCAGCCAAGAGGGCAATGAAGCTTTCTTT
d_gene: TRBD1; abundance: once; v_gene: TRBV9; j_gene: TRBJ1-1; CDR3aa: CASSGRQGAAFF; CDR3nt: TGTGCCAGCAGCGGACGACAGGGTGCGGCTTTCTTT
d_gene: TRBD2; abundance: .; v_gene: TRBV6-4; j_gene: TRBJ2-5; CDR3aa: CASSGSGGARKTQYF; CDR3nt: TGTGCCAGCAGTGGGAGCGGGGGGGCCCGGAAGACCCAGTACTTC
d_gene: .; abundance: .; v_gene: TRBV4-3; j_gene: TRBJ1-1; CDR3aa: CASSQGAAGEAEAFF; CDR3nt: TGCGCCAGCAGCCAAGGTGCCGCAGGGGAAGCTGAAGCTTTCTTT
d_gene: .; abundance: .; v_gene: TRBV14; j_gene: TRBJ2-5; CDR3aa: CASSQVPSFTQKKETQYF; CDR3nt: TGTGCCAGCAGCCAGGTTCCCTCATTCACCCAAAAGAAGGAGACCCAGTACTTC